Below, 8 T cell receptor beta chains from the same sample are listed, as sequenced in a study of tumor-infiltrating lymphocytes in primary liver carcinoma. The researchers produced TCR beta cDNA from around 0.5 ug total RNA with a constant-region primer. ARM-PCR was slightly modified, and three nested multiplex PCR rounds with it gave rise to the TCR beta libraries. Both of the initial two PCR rounds ran for approximately 11 cycles and employed TRBV1-TRBV30 forward primers alongside a C-beta reverse primer. In TCRdb, the multiplex PCR reads were re-called with MiXCR into one record per CDR3 protein. The repertoire holds 100,000 or so distinct CDR3 sequences, with around 66% as singletons. Unsorted bulk tissue (about 19-33 mg) underwent RNA and DNA co-extraction. Sample: liver tumor tissue from sampling region 2. Subset reported: tumor region T2, inferior pole. These receptors were collected from a woman in her sixties with primary liver carcinoma and hepatitis B virus infection.

Comments on this clonotype: Germline and junction disagree at one end, which may indicate a read error. V and J are TRBV20-1 and TRBJ1-1; possibly TRBD1 for D (5 bases). The germline CDR1 and CDR2 sequences are DFQATT and SNEGSKA (reference sequence). The CDR3 length is 13 residues. CDR3 amino acids: CSARGGEFTEAFF. CDR3 nucleotides: TGCAGTGCCAGAGGAGGGGAATTCACTGAAGCTTTCTTT.

This chain connects TRBV11-2 to TRBJ2-1; TRBD2 matches 11 bases. The CDR3 spans 17 residues. The germline V gene encodes CDR1 SGHAT and CDR2 FQNNGV. The CDR3 DNA is TGTGTCAGTAGCTTTGGTCCGGTAGCGGGAGGGCCGAATGAGCAGTTCTTC. The encoded protein is CVSSFGPVAGGPNEQFF.

This clonotype was detected many times. The V and J genes are TRBV5-8 and TRBJ1-3, with 9 positions matching TRBD1. V lost 1 base to trimming and J lost 1 base; unmatched junction nucleotides: 9. Per the germline V gene, CDR1 is SGHTS and CDR2 is YDEGEE. CDR3 size: 18 residues. The CDR3 here is CASSLWGTGYTSGNTIYF. The CDR3 DNA sequence: TGTGCCAGCAGCTTGTGGGGGACAGGGTATACTTCTGGAAACACCATATATTTT.

On this clonotype: The CDR3 does not close with the conserved phenylalanine or tryptophan, likely indicating a read error. The gene calls are TRBV6-6 and TRBJ1-5; 10 nucleotides align to TRBD1. Germline CDR1 and CDR2: MNHNY and SVGAGI (reference sequence). The CDR3 is 15 amino acids. V shed 5 bases and J 2 bases; nucleotides not matched to a gene: 3. The CDR3 is CASSRGQGGNQPQHY. CDR3 nucleotides: TGTGCCAGCAGTCGTGGACAGGGGGGCAATCAGCCCCAGCATTAT.

This clonotype was observed at least ten times. The V and J genes are TRBV4-1 and TRBJ2-3, with 8 nucleotides matching TRBD2. Germline CDR1 and CDR2: MGHRA and YSYEKL. With V trimmed by 3 bases and J by 3 bases, 17 bases remained unmatched. The length of the CDR3 is 19 residues. CDR3 residues: CASSQPPLASERETDTQYF. DNA for the CDR3: TGCGCCAGCAGCCAGCCCCCCTTAGCGTCGGAGCGGGAGACAGATACGCAGTATTTT.

This clonotype showed up many times. CDR3 DNA sequence: TGTGCCAGCAGCTTAGCGGGGGGTTCTACCTACGAGCAGTACTTC. Its translation is CASSLAGGSTYEQYF. The chain has TRBV7-9 and TRBJ2-7; maybe TRBD2 (6 bases). Trimming took 0 bases from V and 2 from J, leaving 11 bases between them. Germline CDR1 reads SEHNR; CDR2 reads FQNEAQ (reference sequence). The CDR3 spans 15 residues.

Details on this clonotype: The junction does not match germline at one end; this may be a read error. The V call is TRBV12-3 or TRBV12-4, the J call TRBJ2-3; D is ambiguous. The CDR3 is 14 residues long. CDR3: CASSLWSLSDTEYF. The CDR3 region has the DNA TGTGCCAGCAGTCTTTGGTCCTTATCAGATACGGAGTATTTT.

On this clonotype itself: At one end, the junction sequence differs from germline, possibly due to a read error. The chain recombines TRBV11-2 with TRBJ2-5; no clear D. Germline V gene data show CDR1 as SGHAT and CDR2 as FQNNGV. The CDR3 length is 12 residues. The CDR3 sequence is CDSSLPDTTQNF. The CDR3 nucleotides are TGTGACAGCAGCCTCCCAGACACGACCCAGAACTTC.